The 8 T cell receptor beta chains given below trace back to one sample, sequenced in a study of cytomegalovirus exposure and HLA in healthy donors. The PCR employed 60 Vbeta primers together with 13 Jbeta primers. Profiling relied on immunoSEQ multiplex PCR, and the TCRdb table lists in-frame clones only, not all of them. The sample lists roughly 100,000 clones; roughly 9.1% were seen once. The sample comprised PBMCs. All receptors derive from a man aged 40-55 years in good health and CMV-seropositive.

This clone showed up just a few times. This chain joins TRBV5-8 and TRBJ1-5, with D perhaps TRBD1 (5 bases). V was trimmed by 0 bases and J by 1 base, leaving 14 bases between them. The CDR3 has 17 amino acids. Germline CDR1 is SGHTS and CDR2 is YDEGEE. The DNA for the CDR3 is TGTGCCAGCAGCTTGGGATATCTGGGGCTAAGCAATCAGCCCCAGCATTTT. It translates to CASSLGYLGLSNQPQHF. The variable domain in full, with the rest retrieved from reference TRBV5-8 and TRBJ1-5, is EAGVTQSPTHLIKTRGQQATLRCSPISGHTSVYWYQQALGLGLQFLLWYDEGEERNRGNFPPRFSGRQFPNYSSELNVNALELEDSALYLCASSLGYLGLSNQPQHFGDGTRLSIL.

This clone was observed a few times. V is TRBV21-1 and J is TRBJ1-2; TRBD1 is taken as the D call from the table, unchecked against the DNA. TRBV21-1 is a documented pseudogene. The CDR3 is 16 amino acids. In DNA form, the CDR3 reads TGTGCCAGCAGCAAAGGAAACAGGGCAGGAGACTATGGCTACACCTTC. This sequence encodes CASSKGNRAGDYGYTF.

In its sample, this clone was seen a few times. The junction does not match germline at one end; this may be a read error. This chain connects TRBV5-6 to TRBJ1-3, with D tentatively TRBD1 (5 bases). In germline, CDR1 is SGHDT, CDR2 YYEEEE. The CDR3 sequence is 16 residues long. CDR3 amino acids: CASSLGTGAPGSTIYF. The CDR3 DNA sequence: TGTGCCAGCAGCTTGGGTACAGGCGCACCTGGAAGCACCATATATTTT.

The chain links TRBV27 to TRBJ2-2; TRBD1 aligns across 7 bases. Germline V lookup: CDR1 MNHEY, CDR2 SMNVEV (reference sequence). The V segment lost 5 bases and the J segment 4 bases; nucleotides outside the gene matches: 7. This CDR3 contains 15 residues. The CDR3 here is CASSIQGWGTGELFF. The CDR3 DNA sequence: TGTGCCAGCAGTATACAGGGGTGGGGCACCGGGGAGCTGTTTTTT.

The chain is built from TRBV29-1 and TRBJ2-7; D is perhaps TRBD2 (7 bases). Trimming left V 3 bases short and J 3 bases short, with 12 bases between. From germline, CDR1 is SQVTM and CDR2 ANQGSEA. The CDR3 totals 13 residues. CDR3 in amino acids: CSVEGEGGYEQYF. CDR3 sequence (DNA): TGCAGCGTTGAGGGGGAGGGGGGCTACGAGCAGTACTTC.

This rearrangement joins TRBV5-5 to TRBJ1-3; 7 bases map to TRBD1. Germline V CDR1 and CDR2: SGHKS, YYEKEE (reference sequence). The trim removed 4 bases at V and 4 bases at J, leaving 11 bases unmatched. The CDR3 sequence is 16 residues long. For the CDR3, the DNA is TGTGCCAGCAGCGCCGCCGGGACAGCCGGAGGAAACACCATATATTTT. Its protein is CASSAAGTAGGNTIYF. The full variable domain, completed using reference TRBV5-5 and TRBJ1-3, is DAGVTQSPTHLIKTRGQQVTLRCSPISGHKSVSWYQQVLGQGPQFIFQYYEKEERGRGNFPDRFSARQFPNYSSELNVNALLLGDSALYLCASSAAGTAGGNTIYFGEGSWLTVV.

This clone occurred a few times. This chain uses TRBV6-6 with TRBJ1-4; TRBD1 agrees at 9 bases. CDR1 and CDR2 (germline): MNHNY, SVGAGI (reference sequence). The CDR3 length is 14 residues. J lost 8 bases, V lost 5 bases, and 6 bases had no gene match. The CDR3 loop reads CASSPPGTGEKLFF. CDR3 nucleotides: TGTGCCAGCAGTCCTCCCGGGACAGGGGAAAAACTGTTTTTT.

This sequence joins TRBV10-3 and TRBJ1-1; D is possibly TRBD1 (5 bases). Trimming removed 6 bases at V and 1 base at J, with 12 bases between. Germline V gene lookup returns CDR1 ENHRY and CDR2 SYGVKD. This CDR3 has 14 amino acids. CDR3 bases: TGTGCCATCAGCTACGGGGGGTCGAACACTGAAGCTTTCTTT. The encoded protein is CAISYGGSNTEAFF.